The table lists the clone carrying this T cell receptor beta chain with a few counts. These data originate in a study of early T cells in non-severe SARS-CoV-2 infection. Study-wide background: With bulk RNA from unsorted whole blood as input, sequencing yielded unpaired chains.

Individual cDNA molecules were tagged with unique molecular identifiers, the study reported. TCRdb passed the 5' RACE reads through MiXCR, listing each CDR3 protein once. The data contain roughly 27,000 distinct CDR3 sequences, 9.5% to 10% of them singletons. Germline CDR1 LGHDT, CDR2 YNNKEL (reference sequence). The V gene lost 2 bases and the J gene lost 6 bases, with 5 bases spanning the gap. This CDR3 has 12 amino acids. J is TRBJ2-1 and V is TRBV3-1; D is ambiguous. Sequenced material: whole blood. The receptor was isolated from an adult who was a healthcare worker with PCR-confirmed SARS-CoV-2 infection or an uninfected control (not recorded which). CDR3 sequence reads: CASSQLLNEQFF. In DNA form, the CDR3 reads TGTGCCAGCAGCCAACTTCTCAATGAGCAGTTCTTC.